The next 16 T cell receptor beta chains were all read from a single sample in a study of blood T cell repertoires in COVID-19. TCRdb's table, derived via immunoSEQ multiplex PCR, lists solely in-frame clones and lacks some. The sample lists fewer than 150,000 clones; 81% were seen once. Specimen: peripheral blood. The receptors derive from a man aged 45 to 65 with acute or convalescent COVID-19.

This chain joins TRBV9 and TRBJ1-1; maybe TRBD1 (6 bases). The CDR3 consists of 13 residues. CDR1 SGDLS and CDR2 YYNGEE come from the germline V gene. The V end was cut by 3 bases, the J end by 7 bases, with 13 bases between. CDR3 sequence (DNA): TGTGCCAGCAGCGACCGCCCAGGGGATGAAGCTTTCTTT. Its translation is CASSDRPGDEAFF.

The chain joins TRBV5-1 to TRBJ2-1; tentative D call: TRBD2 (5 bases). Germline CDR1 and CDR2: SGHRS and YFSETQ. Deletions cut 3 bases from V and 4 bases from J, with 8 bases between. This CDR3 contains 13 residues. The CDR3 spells CASSSGGYNEQFF. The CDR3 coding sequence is TGCGCCAGCAGCTCCGGCGGGTACAATGAGCAGTTCTTC.

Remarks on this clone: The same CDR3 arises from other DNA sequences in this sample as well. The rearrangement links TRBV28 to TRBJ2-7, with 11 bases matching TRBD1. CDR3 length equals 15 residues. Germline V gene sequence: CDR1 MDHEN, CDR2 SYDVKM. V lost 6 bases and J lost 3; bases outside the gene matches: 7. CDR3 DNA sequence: TGTGCCAGCAGCTTACCGGGGACAGGGGGCTACGAGCAGTACTTC. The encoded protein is CASSLPGTGGYEQYF.

The CDR3 bases are TGCGCCAGACGGACAGACCTCTACAATGAGCAGTTCTTC. Translating gives CARRTDLYNEQFF. The J gene is TRBJ2-1, the V gene TRBV10-1, with a tentative D call TRBD1 (6 bases). The CDR3 spans 13 residues. The V gene's germline CDR1 is WNHNN and CDR2 SYGVQD (reference sequence). The V end was cut by 9 bases, the J end by 3 bases, with 12 bases between.

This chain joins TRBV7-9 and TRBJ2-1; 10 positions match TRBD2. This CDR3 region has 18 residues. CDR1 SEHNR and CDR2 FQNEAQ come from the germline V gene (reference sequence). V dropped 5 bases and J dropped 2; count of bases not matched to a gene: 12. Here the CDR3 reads CASSPRALAGVTYNEQFF. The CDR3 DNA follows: TGTGCCAGCAGCCCAAGGGCCCTAGCGGGGGTTACCTACAATGAGCAGTTCTTC.

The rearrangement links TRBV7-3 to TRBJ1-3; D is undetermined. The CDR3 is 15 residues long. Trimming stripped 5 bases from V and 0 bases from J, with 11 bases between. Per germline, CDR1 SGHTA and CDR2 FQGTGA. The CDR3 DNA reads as TGTGCCAGCAGCCCCAGTCCCGCCTCTGGAAACACCATATATTTT. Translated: CASSPSPASGNTIYF.

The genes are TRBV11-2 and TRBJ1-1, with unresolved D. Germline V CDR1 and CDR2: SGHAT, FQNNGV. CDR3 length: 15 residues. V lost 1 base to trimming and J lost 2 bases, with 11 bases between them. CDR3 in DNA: TGTGCCAGCAGCTTAGGCAGGCACGGCAACACTGAAGCTTTCTTT. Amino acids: CASSLGRHGNTEAFF.

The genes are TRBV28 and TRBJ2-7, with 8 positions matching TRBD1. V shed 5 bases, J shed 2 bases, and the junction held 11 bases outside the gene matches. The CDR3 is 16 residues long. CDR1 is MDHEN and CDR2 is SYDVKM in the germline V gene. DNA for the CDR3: TGTGCCAGCAGTCCGACCTGGACAGGGTATACCTACGAGCAGTACTTC. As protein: CASSPTWTGYTYEQYF.

The CDR3 loop is CASSFGQAGETQYF. For the CDR3, the DNA is TGTGCCAGCAGCTTCGGACAGGCGGGGGAGACCCAGTACTTC. V usage is TRBV5-8 and J usage is TRBJ2-5; D may be TRBD1 (7 bases). The length of the CDR3 is 14 residues. Trimming took 2 bases from V and 5 from J, leaving 13 bases between them. Germline values: CDR1 SGHTS, CDR2 YDEGEE.

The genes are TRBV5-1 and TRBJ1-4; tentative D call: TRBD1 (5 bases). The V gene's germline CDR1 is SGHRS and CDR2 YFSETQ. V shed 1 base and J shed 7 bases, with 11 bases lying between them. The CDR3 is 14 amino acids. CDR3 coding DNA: TGCGCCAGCAGCTTGTGGGGGACTGGTGAAAAACTGTTTTTT. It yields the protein CASSLWGTGEKLFF.

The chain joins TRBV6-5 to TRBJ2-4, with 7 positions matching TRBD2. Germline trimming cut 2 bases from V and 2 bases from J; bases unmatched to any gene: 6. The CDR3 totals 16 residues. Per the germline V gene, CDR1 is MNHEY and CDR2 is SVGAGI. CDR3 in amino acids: CASSYGGEGSKNIQYF. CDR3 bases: TGTGCCAGCAGTTACGGCGGGGAGGGGTCCAAAAACATTCAGTACTTC.

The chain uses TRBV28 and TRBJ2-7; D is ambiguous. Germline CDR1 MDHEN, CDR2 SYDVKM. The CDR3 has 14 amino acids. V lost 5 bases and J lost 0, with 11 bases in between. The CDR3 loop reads CASSRWLSSYEQYF. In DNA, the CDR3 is TGTGCCAGCAGTCGATGGTTGAGCTCCTACGAGCAGTACTTC.

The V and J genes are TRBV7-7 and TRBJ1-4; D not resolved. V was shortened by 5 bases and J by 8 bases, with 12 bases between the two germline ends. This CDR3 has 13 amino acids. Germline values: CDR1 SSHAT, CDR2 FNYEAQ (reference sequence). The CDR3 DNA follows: TGTGCCAGCAGCCTCGGGGAAAGGGAAAAACTGTTTTTT. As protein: CASSLGEREKLFF.

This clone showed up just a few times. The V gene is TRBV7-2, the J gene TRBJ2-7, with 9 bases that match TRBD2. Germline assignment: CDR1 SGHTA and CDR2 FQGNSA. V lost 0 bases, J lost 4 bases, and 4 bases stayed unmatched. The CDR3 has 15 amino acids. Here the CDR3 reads CASSLAWAGGYEQYV. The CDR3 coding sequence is TGTGCCAGCAGCTTAGCGTGGGCGGGGGGGTACGAGCAGTACGTC.

This CDR3 is CASSQDLGGYGYTF. The CDR3 nucleotides are TGCGCCAGCAGCCAAGATTTGGGGGGATATGGCTACACCTTC. The chain couples TRBV4-1 to TRBJ1-2, with D possibly being TRBD1 (5 bases). The CDR3 runs to 14 residues. V was trimmed by 0 bases and J by 5 bases, leaving 10 bases between them. Germline lookup yields CDR1 MGHRA and CDR2 YSYEKL.

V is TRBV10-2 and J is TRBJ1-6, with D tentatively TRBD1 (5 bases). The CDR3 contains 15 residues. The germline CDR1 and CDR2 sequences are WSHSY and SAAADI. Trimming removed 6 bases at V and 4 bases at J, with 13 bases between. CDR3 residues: CASRGQDIYNSPLHF. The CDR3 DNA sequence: TGCGCCAGCAGGGGTCAGGACATTTATAATTCACCCCTCCACTTT.